This TCR beta chain emerged from a study of blood T cells in healthy people across ages. General observations from the study: Observed TCR beta diversity showed a strong correlation with the percentage of naive T cells as measured by flow cytometry.

V lost 4 bases and J lost 7, with 13 bases in between. CDR3 length equals 12 residues. The germline gives CDR1 SQVTM, CDR2 ANQGSEA. Next came a second PCR, run for about 6 to 12 cycles, which used a sample-barcoded 5' primer along with a J-beta primer mix. Sequencing of every sample gave 2.5 million or more CDR3-containing paired-end reads. TCRdb used MiXCR to reprocess the 5' RACE reads, holding one entry per CDR3 protein. The sample includes roughly 570,000 distinct CDR3 sequences, about 26% seen only once; the top ten take about 18%. Total RNA was isolated from each sample in quantities of at least 6 micrograms. As concerns this clonotype: Its antigen is not identified.

This TCR derives from a woman aged 65 to 85 in good health. The chain joins TRBV29-1 to TRBJ2-5, with a possible D match to TRBD2 (6 bases). The sample comprised blood. The CDR3: CSVGSSAGTQYF. The CDR3 bases are TGCAGCGTTGGTTCTAGCGCGGGGACCCAGTACTTC.